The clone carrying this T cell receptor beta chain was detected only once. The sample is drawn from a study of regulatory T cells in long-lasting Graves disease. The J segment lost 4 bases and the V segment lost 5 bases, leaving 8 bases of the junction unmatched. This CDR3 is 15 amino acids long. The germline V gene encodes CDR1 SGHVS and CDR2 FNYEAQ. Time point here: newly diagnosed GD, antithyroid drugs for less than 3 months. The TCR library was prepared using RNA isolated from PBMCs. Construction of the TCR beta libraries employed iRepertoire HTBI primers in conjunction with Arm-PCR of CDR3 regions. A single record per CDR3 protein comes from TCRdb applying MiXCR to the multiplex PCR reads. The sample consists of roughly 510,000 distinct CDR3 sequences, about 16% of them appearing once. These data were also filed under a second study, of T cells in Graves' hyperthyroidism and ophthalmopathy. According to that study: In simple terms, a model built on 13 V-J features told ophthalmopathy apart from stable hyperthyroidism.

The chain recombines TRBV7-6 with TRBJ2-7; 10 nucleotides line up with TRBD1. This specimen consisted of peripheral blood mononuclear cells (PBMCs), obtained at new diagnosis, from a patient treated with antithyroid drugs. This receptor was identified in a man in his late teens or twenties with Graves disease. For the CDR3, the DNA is TGTGCCAGCAGCGAGGGGACAGGGGAATTTTACGAGCAGTACTTC. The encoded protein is CASSEGTGEFYEQYF.